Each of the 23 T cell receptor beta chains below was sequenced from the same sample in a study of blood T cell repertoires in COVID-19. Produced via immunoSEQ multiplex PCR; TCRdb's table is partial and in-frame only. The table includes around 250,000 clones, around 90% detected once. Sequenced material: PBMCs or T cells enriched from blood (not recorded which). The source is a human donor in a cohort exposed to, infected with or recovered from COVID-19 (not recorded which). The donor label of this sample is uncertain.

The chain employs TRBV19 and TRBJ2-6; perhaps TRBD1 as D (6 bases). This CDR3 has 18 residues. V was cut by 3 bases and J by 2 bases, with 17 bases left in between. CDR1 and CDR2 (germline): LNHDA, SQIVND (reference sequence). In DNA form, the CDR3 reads TGTGCCAGTAGTATTCTGGGCAGGGGAAGTCCTGGGGCCAACGTCCTGACTTTC. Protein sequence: CASSILGRGSPGANVLTF.

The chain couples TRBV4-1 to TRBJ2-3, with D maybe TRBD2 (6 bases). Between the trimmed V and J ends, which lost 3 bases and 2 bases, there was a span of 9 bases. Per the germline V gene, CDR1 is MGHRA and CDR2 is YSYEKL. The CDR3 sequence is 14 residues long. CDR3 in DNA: TGCGCCAGCAGCCAGAGGACTATCACAGATACGCAGTATTTT. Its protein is CASSQRTITDTQYF.

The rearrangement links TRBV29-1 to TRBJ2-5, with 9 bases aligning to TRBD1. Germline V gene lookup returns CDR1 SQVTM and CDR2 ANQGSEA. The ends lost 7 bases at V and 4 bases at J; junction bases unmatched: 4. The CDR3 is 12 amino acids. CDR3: CSAGTGLETQYF. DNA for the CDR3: TGCAGCGCGGGGACAGGGCTAGAGACCCAGTACTTC.

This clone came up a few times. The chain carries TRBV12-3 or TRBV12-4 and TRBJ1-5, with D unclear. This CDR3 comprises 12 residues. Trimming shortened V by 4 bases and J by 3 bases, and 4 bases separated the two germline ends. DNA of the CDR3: TGTGCCAGCAGTTCCAACAATCAGCCCCAGCATTTT. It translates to CASSSNNQPQHF.

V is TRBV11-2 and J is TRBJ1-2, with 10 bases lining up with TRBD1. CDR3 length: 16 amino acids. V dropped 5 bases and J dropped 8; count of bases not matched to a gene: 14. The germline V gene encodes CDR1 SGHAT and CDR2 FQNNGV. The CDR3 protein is CASSRTGRQGATGYTF. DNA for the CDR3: TGTGCCAGCAGCCGAACCGGACGACAGGGGGCGACCGGCTACACCTTC.

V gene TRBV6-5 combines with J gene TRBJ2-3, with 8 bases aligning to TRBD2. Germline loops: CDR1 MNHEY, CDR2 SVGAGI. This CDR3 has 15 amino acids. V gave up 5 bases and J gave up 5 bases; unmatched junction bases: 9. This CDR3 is CASSPRGSGGDTQYF. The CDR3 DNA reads TGTGCCAGCAGTCCCCGGGGGAGCGGGGGAGATACGCAGTATTTT.

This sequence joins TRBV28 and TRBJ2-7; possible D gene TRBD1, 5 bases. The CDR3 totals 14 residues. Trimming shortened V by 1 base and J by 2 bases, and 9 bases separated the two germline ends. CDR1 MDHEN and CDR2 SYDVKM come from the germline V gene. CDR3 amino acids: CASSLYVRAYEQYF. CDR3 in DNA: TGTGCCAGCAGTTTATATGTCAGGGCCTACGAGCAGTACTTC.

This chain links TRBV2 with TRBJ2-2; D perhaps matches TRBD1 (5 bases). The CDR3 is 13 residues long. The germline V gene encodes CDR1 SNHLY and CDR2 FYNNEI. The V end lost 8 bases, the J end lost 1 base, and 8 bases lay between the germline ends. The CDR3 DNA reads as TGTGCCAGCCCTGACAGGAACACCGGGGAGCTGTTTTTT. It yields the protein CASPDRNTGELFF.

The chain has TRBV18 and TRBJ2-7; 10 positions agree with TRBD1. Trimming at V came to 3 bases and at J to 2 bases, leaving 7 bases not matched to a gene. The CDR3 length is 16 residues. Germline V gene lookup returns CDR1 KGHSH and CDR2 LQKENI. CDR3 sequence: CASSPRTGGEAYEQYF. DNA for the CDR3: TGTGCCAGCTCACCGAGGACAGGGGGAGAAGCCTACGAGCAGTACTTC. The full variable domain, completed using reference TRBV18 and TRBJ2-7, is NAGVMQNPRHLVRRRGQEARLRCSPMKGHSHVYWYRQLPEEGLKFMVYLQKENIIDESGMPKERFSAEFPKEGPSILRIQQVVRGDSAAYFCASSPRTGGEAYEQYFGPGTRLTVT.

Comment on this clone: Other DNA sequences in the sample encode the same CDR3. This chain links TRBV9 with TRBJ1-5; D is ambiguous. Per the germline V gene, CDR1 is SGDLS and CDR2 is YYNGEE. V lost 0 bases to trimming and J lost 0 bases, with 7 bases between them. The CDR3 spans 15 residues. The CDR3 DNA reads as TGTGCCAGCAGCGTAGGAGGGAATAGCAATCAGCCCCAGCATTTT. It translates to CASSVGGNSNQPQHF.

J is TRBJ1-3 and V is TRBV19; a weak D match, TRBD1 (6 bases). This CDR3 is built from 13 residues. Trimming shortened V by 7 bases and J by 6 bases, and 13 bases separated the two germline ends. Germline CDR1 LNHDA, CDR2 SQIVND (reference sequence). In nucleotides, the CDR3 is TGTGCCAGTAACCAGGGGCCAGAAAACACCATATATTTT. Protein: CASNQGPENTIYF.

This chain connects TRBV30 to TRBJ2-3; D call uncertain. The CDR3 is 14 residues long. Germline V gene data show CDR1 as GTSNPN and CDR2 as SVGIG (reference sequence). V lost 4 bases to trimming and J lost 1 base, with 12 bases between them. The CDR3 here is CAWISPLRTDTQYF. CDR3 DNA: TGTGCCTGGATTTCACCTCTACGCACAGATACGCAGTATTTT.

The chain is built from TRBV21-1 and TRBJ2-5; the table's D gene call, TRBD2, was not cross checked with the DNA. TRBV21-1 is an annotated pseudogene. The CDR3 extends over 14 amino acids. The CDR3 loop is CASNSGLAEETQYF. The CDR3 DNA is TGTGCCAGCAACTCCGGACTAGCGGAAGAGACCCAGTACTTC.

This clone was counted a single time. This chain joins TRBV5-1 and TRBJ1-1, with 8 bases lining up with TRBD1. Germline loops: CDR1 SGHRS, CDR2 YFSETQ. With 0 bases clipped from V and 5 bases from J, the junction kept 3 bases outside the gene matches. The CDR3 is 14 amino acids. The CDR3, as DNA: TGCGCCAGCAGCTTGGGGACAGGGCAGACTGAAGCTTTCTTT. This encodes CASSLGTGQTEAFF.

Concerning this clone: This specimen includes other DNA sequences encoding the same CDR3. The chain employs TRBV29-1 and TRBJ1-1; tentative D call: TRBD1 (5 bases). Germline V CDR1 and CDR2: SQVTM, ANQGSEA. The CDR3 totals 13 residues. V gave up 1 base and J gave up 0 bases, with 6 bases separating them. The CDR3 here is CSVEGQLNTEAFF. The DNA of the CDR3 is TGCAGCGTTGAAGGACAGTTGAACACTGAAGCTTTCTTT.

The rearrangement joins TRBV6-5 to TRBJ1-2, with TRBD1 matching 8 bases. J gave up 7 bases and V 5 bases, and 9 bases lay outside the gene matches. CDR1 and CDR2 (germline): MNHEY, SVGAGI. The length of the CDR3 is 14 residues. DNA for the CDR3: TGTGCCAGCAGTACAACCCCAGGGGGCGTTGGCTACACCTTC. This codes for CASSTTPGGVGYTF.

CDR3 in DNA: TGTGCCAGCAGCCCCAGGACAGGGTCCTACGAGCAGTACTTC. It translates to CASSPRTGSYEQYF. The chain employs TRBV6-2 or TRBV6-3 and TRBJ2-7; 8 positions agree with TRBD1. Germline V gene sequence: CDR1 MNHEY, CDR2 SVGEGT. V shed 6 bases, J shed 1 base, and the junction held 5 bases outside the gene matches. The CDR3 is 14 residues long.

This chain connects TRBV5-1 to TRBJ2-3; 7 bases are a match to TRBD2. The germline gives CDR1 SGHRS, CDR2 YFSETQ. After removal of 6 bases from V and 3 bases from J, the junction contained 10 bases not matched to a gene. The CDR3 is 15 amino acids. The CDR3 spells CASTEGRGLTDTQYF. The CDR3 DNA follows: TGCGCCAGCACCGAGGGGCGGGGGTTGACAGATACGCAGTATTTT. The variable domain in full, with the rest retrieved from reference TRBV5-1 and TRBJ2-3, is KAGVTQTPRYLIKTRGQQVTLSCSPISGHRSVSWYQQTPGQGLQFLFEYFSETQRNKGNFPGRFSGRQFSNSRSEMNVSTLELGDSALYLCASTEGRGLTDTQYFGPGTRLTVL.

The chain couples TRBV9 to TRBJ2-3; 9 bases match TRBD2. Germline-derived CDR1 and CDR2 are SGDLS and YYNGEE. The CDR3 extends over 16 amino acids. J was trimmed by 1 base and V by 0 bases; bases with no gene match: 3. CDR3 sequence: CASSVGASGGTDTQYF. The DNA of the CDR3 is TGTGCCAGCAGCGTAGGGGCTAGCGGGGGCACAGATACGCAGTATTTT.

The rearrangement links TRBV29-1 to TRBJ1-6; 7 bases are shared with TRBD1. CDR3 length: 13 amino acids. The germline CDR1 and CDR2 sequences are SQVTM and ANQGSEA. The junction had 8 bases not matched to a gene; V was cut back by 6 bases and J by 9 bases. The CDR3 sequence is CSVGDREGSPLHF. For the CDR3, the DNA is TGCAGCGTAGGAGACAGGGAAGGTTCACCCCTCCACTTT. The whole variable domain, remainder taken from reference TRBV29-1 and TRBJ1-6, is SAVISQKPSRDICQRGTSLTIQCQVDSQVTMMFWYRQQPGQSLTLIATANQGSEATYESGFVIDKFPISRPNLTFSTLTVSNMSPEDSSIYLCSVGDREGSPLHFGNGTRLTVT.

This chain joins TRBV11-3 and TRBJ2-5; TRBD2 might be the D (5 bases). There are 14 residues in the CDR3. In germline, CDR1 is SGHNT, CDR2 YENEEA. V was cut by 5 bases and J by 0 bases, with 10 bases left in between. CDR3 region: CASSPLGNQETQYF. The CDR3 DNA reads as TGTGCCAGCAGCCCTCTCGGGAACCAAGAGACCCAGTACTTC.

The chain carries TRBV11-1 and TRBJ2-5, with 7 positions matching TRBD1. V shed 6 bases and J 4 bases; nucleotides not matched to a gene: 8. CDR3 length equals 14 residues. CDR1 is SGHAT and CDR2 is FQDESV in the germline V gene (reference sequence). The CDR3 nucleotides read TGTGCCAGCAGAGAGAGGGGGCGCGGAGAGACCCAGTACTTC. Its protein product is CASRERGRGETQYF.

The CDR3: CASSSRDRGPSGNEQYF. As DNA, the CDR3 is TGTGCCAGCAGTTCCAGGGACAGGGGGCCCTCCGGGAACGAGCAGTACTTC. The chain uses TRBV28 and TRBJ2-7; 12 nucleotides agree with TRBD1. Germline V lookup: CDR1 MDHEN, CDR2 SYDVKM. The CDR3 consists of 17 residues. J lost 5 bases, V lost 4 bases, and 12 bases had no gene match.